This is a list of T cell receptor beta chains from one sample in a study of cytomegalovirus exposure and HLA in healthy donors. Assay: immunoSEQ multiplex PCR; the TCRdb copy retains only in-frame clones and omits some. The sample includes around 200,000 clones, about 83% of them seen just once. Sequenced material: PBMCs. Receptors originate from a woman aged 45-60 years in good health and CMV-seropositive. The CDR3 runs from the conserved cysteine through the conserved F or W. Each record gives: J gene, V gene, CDR3 length, clone size, D gene, CDR3 protein, CDR3 DNA. A D gene is named only where the DNA matches it firmly. Only some rows state a clone size, as once, few, many or a class for expanded clones.

j_call: TRBJ1-1
v_call: TRBV21-1
cdr3_length: 13
clone_size: NA
d_call: NA
cdr3_aa: CASSQTGFTEAFF
cdr3_nt: TGTGCCAGCAGCCAGACAGGGTTCACTGAAGCTTTCTTT

j_call: TRBJ2-3
v_call: TRBV4-1
cdr3_length: 16
clone_size: once
d_call: TRBD2
cdr3_aa: CASSFLGSGGTDTQYF
cdr3_nt: TGCGCCAGCAGCTTCCTGGGGAGCGGGGGCACAGATACGCAGTATTTT

j_call: TRBJ1-2
v_call: TRBV7-2
cdr3_length: 13
clone_size: NA
d_call: NA
cdr3_aa: CASGPADTYGYTF
cdr3_nt: TGTGCCAGCGGCCCGGCGGACACCTATGGCTACACCTTC

j_call: TRBJ1-3
v_call: TRBV6-5
cdr3_length: 14
clone_size: once
d_call: NA
cdr3_aa: CASTEEGSGNTIYF
cdr3_nt: TGTGCCAGCACCGAGGAGGGGTCTGGAAACACCATATATTTT

j_call: TRBJ2-7
v_call: TRBV7-2
cdr3_length: 14
clone_size: once
d_call: NA
cdr3_aa: CASTPGHNSYEQYF
cdr3_nt: TGTGCCAGCACCCCAGGACATAACTCCTACGAGCAGTACTTC

j_call: TRBJ1-5
v_call: TRBV6-4
cdr3_length: 16
clone_size: NA
d_call: NA
cdr3_aa: CASSDSLRGVGQPQHF
cdr3_nt: TGTGCCAGCAGTGACTCCCTCCGGGGGGTAGGTCAGCCCCAGCATTTT

j_call: TRBJ2-5
v_call: TRBV12-5
cdr3_length: 12
clone_size: NA
d_call: NA
cdr3_aa: CASGFPQLTQYF
cdr3_nt: TGTGCTAGTGGTTTCCCACAATTGACCCAGTACTTC

j_call: TRBJ1-2
v_call: TRBV15
cdr3_length: 17
clone_size: NA
d_call: TRBD1
cdr3_aa: CATSRGEGTGVLDGYTF
cdr3_nt: TGTGCCACCAGCAGAGGGGAGGGGACAGGGGTTTTGGATGGCTACACCTTC

j_call: TRBJ1-2
v_call: TRBV19
cdr3_length: 13
clone_size: NA
d_call: NA
cdr3_aa: CASSEGLSYGYTF
cdr3_nt: TGTGCCAGTAGTGAGGGACTGAGCTATGGCTACACCTTC

j_call: TRBJ2-2
v_call: TRBV4-3
cdr3_length: 16
clone_size: few
d_call: NA
cdr3_aa: CASSPATDRHTGELFF
cdr3_nt: TGCGCCAGCAGCCCCGCAACCGACAGACACACCGGGGAGCTGTTTTTT

j_call: TRBJ1-2
v_call: TRBV5-1
cdr3_length: 14
clone_size: NA
d_call: TRBD1
cdr3_aa: CASSLAPAGGGYTF
cdr3_nt: TGCGCCAGCAGCTTGGCACCGGCAGGGGGTGGCTACACCTTC

j_call: TRBJ2-3
v_call: TRBV5-1
cdr3_length: 14
clone_size: NA
d_call: NA
cdr3_aa: CASAGRGSTDTQYF
cdr3_nt: TGCGCCAGCGCGGGACGGGGGAGCACAGATACGCAGTATTTT

j_call: TRBJ1-4
v_call: TRBV5-1
cdr3_length: 14
clone_size: NA
d_call: NA
cdr3_aa: CASSSPGRSEKLFF
cdr3_nt: TGCGCCAGCAGCTCTCCAGGGCGTTCTGAAAAACTGTTTTTT

j_call: TRBJ2-3
v_call: TRBV6-5
cdr3_length: 13
clone_size: NA
d_call: NA
cdr3_aa: CASSEQLTDTQYF
cdr3_nt: TGTGCCAGCAGTGAACAGCTCACAGATACGCAGTATTTT

j_call: TRBJ1-1
v_call: TRBV5-1
cdr3_length: 15
clone_size: NA
d_call: TRBD1
cdr3_aa: CASSRAGQANTEAFF
cdr3_nt: TGCGCCAGCAGCCGTGCCGGACAGGCGAACACTGAAGCTTTCTTT

j_call: TRBJ1-1
v_call: TRBV27
cdr3_length: 15
clone_size: NA
d_call: TRBD1
cdr3_aa: CASSFRGTVNTEAFF
cdr3_nt: TGTGCCAGCAGTTTTAGGGGGACAGTGAACACTGAAGCTTTCTTT

j_call: TRBJ1-2
v_call: TRBV18
cdr3_length: 16
clone_size: NA
d_call: TRBD1
cdr3_aa: CASSPNNGQGDYGYTF
cdr3_nt: TGTGCCAGCTCACCCAACAACGGACAGGGGGACTATGGCTACACCTTC

j_call: TRBJ1-1
v_call: TRBV10-3
cdr3_length: 13
clone_size: NA
d_call: NA
cdr3_aa: CAIRLQGNTEAFF
cdr3_nt: TGTGCCATCAGGCTACAGGGGAACACTGAAGCTTTCTTT

j_call: TRBJ2-7
v_call: TRBV29-1
cdr3_length: 11
clone_size: NA
d_call: TRBD1
cdr3_aa: CSVEGGQGQYF
cdr3_nt: TGCAGCGTTGAGGGGGGACAGGGACAGTACTTC

j_call: TRBJ2-7
v_call: TRBV20-1
cdr3_length: 11
clone_size: NA
d_call: NA
cdr3_aa: CSARGRGEQYF
cdr3_nt: TGCAGTGCTAGAGGGCGAGGGGAGCAGTACTTC

j_call: TRBJ1-2
v_call: TRBV10-2
cdr3_length: 13
clone_size: NA
d_call: NA
cdr3_aa: CASSDPFQGGYTF
cdr3_nt: TGCGCCAGCAGTGACCCTTTCCAGGGAGGCTACACCTTC

j_call: TRBJ1-5
v_call: TRBV2
cdr3_length: 14
clone_size: NA
d_call: NA
cdr3_aa: CASSEEAAFQPQHF
cdr3_nt: TGTGCCAGCAGTGAAGAGGCAGCGTTCCAGCCCCAGCATTTT

j_call: TRBJ2-5
v_call: TRBV5-4
cdr3_length: 15
clone_size: NA
d_call: NA
cdr3_aa: CATSPGKIAVETQYF
cdr3_nt: TGTGCCACCTCACCGGGGAAGATCGCGGTCGAGACCCAGTACTTC

j_call: TRBJ2-7
v_call: TRBV27
cdr3_length: 15
clone_size: NA
d_call: TRBD1
cdr3_aa: CASSFDRAPPYEQYF
cdr3_nt: TGTGCCAGCAGTTTCGACAGGGCGCCCCCCTACGAGCAGTACTTC

j_call: TRBJ1-1
v_call: TRBV7-8
cdr3_length: 12
clone_size: few
d_call: NA
cdr3_aa: CASSLAGPEAFF
cdr3_nt: TGTGCCAGCAGCCTCGCGGGTCCCGAAGCTTTCTTT